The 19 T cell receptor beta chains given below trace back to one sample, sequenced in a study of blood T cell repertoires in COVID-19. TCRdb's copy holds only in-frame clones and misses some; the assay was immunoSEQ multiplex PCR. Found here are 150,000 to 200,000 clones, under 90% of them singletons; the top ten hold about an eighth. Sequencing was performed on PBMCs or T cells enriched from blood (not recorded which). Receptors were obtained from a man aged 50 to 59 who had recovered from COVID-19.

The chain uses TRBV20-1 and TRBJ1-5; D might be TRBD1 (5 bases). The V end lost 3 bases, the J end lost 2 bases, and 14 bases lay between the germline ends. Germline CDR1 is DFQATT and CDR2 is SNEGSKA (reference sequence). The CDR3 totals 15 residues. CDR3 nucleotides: TGCAGTGCTAGTGTTTTTCCAGGGCGCAATCAGCCCCAGCATTTT. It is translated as CSASVFPGRNQPQHF.

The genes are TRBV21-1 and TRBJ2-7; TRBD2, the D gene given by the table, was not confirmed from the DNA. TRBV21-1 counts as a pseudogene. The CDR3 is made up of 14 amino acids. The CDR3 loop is CASSPGLAAYEQYF. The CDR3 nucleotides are TGTGCCAGCAGCCCGGGACTAGCGGCCTACGAGCAGTACTTC.

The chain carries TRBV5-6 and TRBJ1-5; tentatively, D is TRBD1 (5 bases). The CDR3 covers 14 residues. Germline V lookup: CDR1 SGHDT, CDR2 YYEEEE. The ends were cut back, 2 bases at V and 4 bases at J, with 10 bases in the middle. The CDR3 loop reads CASSFRQKNQPQHF. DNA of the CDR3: TGTGCCAGCAGCTTCAGACAGAAGAATCAGCCCCAGCATTTT.

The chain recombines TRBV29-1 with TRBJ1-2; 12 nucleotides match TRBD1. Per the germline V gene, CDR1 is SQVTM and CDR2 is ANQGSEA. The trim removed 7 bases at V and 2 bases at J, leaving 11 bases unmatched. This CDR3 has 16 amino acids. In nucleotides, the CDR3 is TGCAGCGCAAGATCCGGGACAGGGGGCGAAAACTATGGCTACACCTTC. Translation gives CSARSGTGGENYGYTF.

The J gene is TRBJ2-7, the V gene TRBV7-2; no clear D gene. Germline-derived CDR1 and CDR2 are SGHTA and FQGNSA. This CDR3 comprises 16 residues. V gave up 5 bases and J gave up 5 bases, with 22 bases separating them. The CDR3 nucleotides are TGTGCCAGCAGCCTAGAACTGGGCGTGGGTGCTAACGAGCAGTACTTC. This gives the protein CASSLELGVGANEQYF. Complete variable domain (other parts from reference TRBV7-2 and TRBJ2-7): GAGVSQSPSNKVTEKGKDVELRCDPISGHTALYWYRQSLGQGLEFLIYFQGNSAPDKSGLPSDRFSAERTGGSVSTLTIQRTQQEDSAVYLCASSLELGVGANEQYFGPGTRLTVT.

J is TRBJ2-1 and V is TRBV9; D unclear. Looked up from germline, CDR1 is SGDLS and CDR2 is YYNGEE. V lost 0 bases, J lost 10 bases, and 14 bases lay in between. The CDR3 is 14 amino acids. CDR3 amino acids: CASSVDAIPSEQFF. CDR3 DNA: TGTGCCAGCAGCGTAGATGCTATCCCGTCGGAGCAGTTCTTC. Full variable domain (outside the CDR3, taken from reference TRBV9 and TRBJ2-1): DSGVTQTPKHLITATGQRVTLRCSPRSGDLSVYWYQQSLDQGLQFLIQYYNGEERAKGNILERFSAQQFPDLHSELNLSSLELGDSALYFCASSVDAIPSEQFFGPGTRLTVL.

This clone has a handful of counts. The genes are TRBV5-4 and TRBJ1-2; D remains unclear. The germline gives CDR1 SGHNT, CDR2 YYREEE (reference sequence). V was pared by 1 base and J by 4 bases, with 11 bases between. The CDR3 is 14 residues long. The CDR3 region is CASSLFRESYGYTF. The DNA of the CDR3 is TGTGCCAGCAGCTTGTTCCGAGAGAGCTATGGCTACACCTTC.

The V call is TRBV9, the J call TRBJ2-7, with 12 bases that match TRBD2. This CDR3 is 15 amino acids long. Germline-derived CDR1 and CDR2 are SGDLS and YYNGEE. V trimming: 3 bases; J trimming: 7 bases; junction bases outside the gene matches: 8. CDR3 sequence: CASSGSSGGAREQYF. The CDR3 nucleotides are TGTGCCAGCAGCGGGTCTAGCGGGGGGGCCCGTGAGCAGTACTTC.

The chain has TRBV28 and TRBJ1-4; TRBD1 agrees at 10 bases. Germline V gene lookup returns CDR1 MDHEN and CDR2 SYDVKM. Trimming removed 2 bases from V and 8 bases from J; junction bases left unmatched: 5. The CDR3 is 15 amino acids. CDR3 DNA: TGTGCCAGCAGTTTAGTGACAGGGGGCGTCGAAAAACTGTTTTTT. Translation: CASSLVTGGVEKLFF.

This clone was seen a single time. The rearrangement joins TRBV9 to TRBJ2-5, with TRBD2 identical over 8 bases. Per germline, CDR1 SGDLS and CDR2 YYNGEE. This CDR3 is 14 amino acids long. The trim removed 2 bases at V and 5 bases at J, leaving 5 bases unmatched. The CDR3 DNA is TGTGCCAGCAGCGTCGGGGGGGGCCAGGAGACCCAGTACTTC. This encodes CASSVGGGQETQYF.

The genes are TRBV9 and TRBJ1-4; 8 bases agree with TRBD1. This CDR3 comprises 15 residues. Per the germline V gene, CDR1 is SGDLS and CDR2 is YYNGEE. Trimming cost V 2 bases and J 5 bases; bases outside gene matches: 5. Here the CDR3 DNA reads TGTGCCAGCAGCGTGGGCGGACAGGGAAATGAAAAACTGTTTTTT. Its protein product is CASSVGGQGNEKLFF.

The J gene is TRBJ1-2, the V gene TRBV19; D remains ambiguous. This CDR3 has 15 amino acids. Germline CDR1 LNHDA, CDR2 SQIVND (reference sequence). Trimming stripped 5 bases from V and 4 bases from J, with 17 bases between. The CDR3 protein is CASSAGATVFYGYTF. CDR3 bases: TGTGCCAGTAGTGCGGGTGCAACTGTTTTCTATGGCTACACCTTC.

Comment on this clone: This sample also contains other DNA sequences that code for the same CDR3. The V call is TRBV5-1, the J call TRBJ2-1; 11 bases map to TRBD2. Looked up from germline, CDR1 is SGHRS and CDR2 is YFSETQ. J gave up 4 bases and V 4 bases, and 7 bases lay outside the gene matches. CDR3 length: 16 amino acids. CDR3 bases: TGCGCCAGCAGCCTGGCCCCTAGCGGGGGGTACAATGAGCAGTTCTTC. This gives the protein CASSLAPSGGYNEQFF.

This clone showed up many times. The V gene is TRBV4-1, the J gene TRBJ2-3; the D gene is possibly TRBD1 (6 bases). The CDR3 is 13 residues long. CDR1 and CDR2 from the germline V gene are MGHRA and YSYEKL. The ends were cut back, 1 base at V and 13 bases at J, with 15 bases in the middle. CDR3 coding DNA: TGCGCCAGCAGCCAAGGGGGGCAAGCTATGAAGTATTTT. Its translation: CASSQGGQAMKYF.

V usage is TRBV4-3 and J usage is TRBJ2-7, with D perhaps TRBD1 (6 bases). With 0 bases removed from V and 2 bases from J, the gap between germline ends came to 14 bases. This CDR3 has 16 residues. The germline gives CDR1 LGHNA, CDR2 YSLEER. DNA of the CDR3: TGCGCCAGCAGCCAAGACAGGGGACCTCCGCCCTACGAGCAGTACTTC. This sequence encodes CASSQDRGPPPYEQYF.

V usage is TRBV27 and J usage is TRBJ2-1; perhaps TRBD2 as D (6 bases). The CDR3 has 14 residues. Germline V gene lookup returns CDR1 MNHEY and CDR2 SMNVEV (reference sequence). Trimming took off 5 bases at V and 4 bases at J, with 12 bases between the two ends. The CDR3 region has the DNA TGTGCCAGCAGTGCCCGGGACTCTTACAATGAGCAGTTCTTC. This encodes CASSARDSYNEQFF.

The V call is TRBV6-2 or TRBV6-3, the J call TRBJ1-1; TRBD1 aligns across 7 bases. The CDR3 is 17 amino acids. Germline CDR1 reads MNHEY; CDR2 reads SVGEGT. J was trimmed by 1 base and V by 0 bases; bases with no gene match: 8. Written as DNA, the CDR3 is TGTGCCAGCAGTTACTCCATCGGGACAGTACCGAACACTGAAGCTTTCTTT. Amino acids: CASSYSIGTVPNTEAFF.

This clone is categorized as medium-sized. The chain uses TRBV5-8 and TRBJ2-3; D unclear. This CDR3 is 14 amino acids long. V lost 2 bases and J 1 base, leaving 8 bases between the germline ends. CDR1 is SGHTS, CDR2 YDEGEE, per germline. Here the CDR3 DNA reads TGTGCCAGCAGCTTAACAGAACGCACAGATACGCAGTATTTT. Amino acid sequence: CASSLTERTDTQYF.

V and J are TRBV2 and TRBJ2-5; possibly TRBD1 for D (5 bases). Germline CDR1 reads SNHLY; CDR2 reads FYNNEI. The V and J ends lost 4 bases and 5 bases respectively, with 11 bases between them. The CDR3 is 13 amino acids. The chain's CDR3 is CASSVGRVETQYF. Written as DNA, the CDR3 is TGTGCCAGCAGTGTCGGCAGGGTTGAGACCCAGTACTTC.